This TCR beta chain was sequenced during a study of human T cells and chemical hapten exposure. Study-wide background: For the roughly 26-week duration of the study, patients were given weekly doses of diphenylcyclopropenone on the scalp. Chiefly women, the patients showed alopecia areata, totalis or universalis.

This clonotype was recorded a few times. Its specificity is unknown. Study results and limitations: TCRs whose frequency exceeded 1 in 1000 remained the same following DPC sensitization.

As for time point: pre-sensitization, week 0. The treatment denotes: therapeutic diphenylcyclopropenone sensitization with weekly scalp DPC. The V gene's germline CDR1 is MNHEY and CDR2 SVGAGI. CDR3 length: 17 amino acids. The junction had 8 bases not matched to a gene; V was cut back by 3 bases and J by 0 bases. TCRdb reprocessed the RACE reads via MiXCR and lists one record per CDR3 protein. The sample includes 150,000 to 200,000 distinct CDR3 sequences, roughly 30% of them seen just once. Source: whole blood, taken in connection with sensitization to the hapten diphenylcyclopropenone (DPC). This chain connects TRBV6-5 to TRBJ1-3; 7 bases are a match to TRBD1. This clonotype was sampled from a woman aged 25 to 39 with alopecia areata. Some clones in this sample may be carry-over from other donors' samples. Written as DNA, the CDR3 is TGTGCCAGCAGTTATTCCGGGACAGCCGGCTCTGGAAACACCATATATTTT. Protein: CASSYSGTAGSGNTIYF.